The 8 T cell receptor beta chains below all came from one sample that was sequenced in a study of radiotherapy plus CTLA-4 blockade in lung cancer. TCRdb keeps only in-frame clones here, not all; method: immunoSEQ multiplex PCR. Altogether about 95,000 clones are present, around four fifths being singletons, with the ten largest covering 0.65% to 0.9%. The sequenced sample was peripheral blood, obtained from a patient treated with radiotherapy plus ipilimumab. The source of these receptors is a human donor with non-small cell lung cancer who had stable disease on radiotherapy plus ipilimumab.

The chain combines TRBV30 with TRBJ1-2, with TRBD1 identical over 7 bases. V was clipped by 3 bases and J by 6 bases; unmatched bases: 7. CDR3 length: 13 residues. Germline-derived CDR1 and CDR2 are GTSNPN and SVGIG (reference sequence). This CDR3 reads CAWSRGGGNGYTF. DNA of the CDR3: TGTGCCTGGAGCAGGGGGGGAGGAAATGGCTACACCTTC.

This chain uses TRBV5-1 with TRBJ2-3; 13 bases are shared with TRBD2. J gave up 6 bases and V 5 bases, and 3 bases lay outside the gene matches. In germline, CDR1 is SGHRS, CDR2 YFSETQ. This CDR3 has 14 amino acids. In nucleotides, the CDR3 is TGCGCCAGCAGACTAGCGGGAGGGTCGGATACGCAGTATTTT. Translated: CASRLAGGSDTQYF.

The V gene is TRBV5-1, the J gene TRBJ2-2; D is tentatively TRBD1 or TRBD2 (5 bases each). With 4 bases removed from V and 2 bases from J, the gap between germline ends came to 21 bases. The CDR3 is 18 amino acids. Germline-derived CDR1 and CDR2 are SGHRS and YFSETQ. The CDR3 sequence: CASSGGPRDRGNTGELFF. The CDR3 DNA reads as TGCGCCAGCAGCGGGGGACCGAGGGACCGGGGTAACACCGGGGAGCTGTTTTTT.

This clone occurred a few times. The rearrangement links TRBV5-4 to TRBJ2-3, with 10 bases fitting TRBD2. This CDR3 is 17 amino acids long. Losses at the gene ends were 4 bases for V and 2 bases for J; bases not matched to a gene: 10. Germline CDR1 SGHNT, CDR2 YYREEE (reference sequence). The CDR3 is CASSAGRLAGTTDTQYF. For the CDR3, the DNA is TGTGCCAGCAGCGCAGGCCGACTAGCGGGTACCACAGATACGCAGTATTTT. Based on the CDR3 plus reference TRBV5-4 and TRBJ2-3, the full variable domain is ETGVTQSPTHLIKTRGQQVTLRCSSQSGHNTVSWYQQALGQGPQFIFQYYREEENGRGNFPPRFSGLQFPNYSSELNVNALELDDSALYLCASSAGRLAGTTDTQYFGPGTRLTVL.

The DNA of the CDR3 is TGTGCCAGCAGCTTGAGAGGGGCTGGTGAGCAGTTCTTC. Protein product: CASSLRGAGEQFF. This chain connects TRBV5-4 to TRBJ2-1; D tentatively reads TRBD1 or TRBD2 (5 bases each). The CDR3 spans 13 residues. Germline V gene sequence: CDR1 SGHNT, CDR2 YYREEE (reference sequence). V lost 1 base and J lost 9, with 11 bases in between.

This chain connects TRBV11-2 to TRBJ1-3, with 9 bases fitting TRBD1. Per the germline V gene, CDR1 is SGHAT and CDR2 is FQNNGV. Unmatched junction bases numbered 5, after V lost 5 bases and J lost 3 bases. CDR3 length: 15 amino acids. The CDR3 DNA follows: TGTGCCAGCAGCACACAGGGGGCGTTTGGAAACACCATATATTTT. Amino acids: CASSTQGAFGNTIYF.

The chain has TRBV15 and TRBJ2-2; D unresolved. The CDR3 has 14 amino acids. Germline assignment: CDR1 LNHNV and CDR2 YYDKDF (reference sequence). With 8 bases removed from V and 3 bases from J, the gap between germline ends came to 13 bases. CDR3 region: CATDEGRDTGELFF. CDR3 in DNA: TGTGCCACCGACGAAGGTCGAGACACCGGGGAGCTGTTTTTT.

The V and J genes are TRBV7-9 and TRBJ1-4, with 7 bases matching TRBD1. V trimming: 5 bases; J trimming: 7 bases; junction bases outside the gene matches: 10. The CDR3 has 15 amino acids. Per germline, CDR1 SEHNR and CDR2 FQNEAQ (reference sequence). CDR3 residues: CASSVDRVGFEKLFF. Written as DNA, the CDR3 is TGTGCCAGCAGCGTAGACAGGGTTGGGTTTGAAAAACTGTTTTTT.